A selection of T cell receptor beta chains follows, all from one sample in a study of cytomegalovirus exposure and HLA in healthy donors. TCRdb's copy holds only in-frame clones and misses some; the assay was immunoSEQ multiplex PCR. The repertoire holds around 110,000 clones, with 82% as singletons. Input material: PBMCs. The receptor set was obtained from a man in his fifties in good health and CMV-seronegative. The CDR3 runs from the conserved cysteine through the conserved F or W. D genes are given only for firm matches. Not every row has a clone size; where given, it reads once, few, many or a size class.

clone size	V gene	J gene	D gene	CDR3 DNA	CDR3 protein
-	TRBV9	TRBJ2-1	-	TGTGCCAGCAGCACCAGCCCCGGGATAAACTACAATGAGCAGTTCTTC	CASSTSPGINYNEQFF
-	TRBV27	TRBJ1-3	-	TGTGCCAGCAGCCCACTCTCTGGAAACACCATATATTTT	CASSPLSGNTIYF
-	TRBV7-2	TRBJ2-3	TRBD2	TGTGCCAGCAGTAGCCCGGGACTAGCGGGGGGAGGAGATACGCAGTATTTT	CASSSPGLAGGGDTQYF
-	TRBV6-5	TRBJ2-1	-	TGTGCCAGCAGTTACTCGAGGAACGGGAATGAGCAGTTCTTC	CASSYSRNGNEQFF
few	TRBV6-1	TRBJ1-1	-	TGTGCCAGCAGTCCTAGGGGAGGGAAAGCTTTCTTT	CASSPRGGKAFF
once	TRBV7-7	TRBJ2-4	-	TGTGCTAGCGTCCAGAATCCCAAAAACATTCAGTACTTC	CASVQNPKNIQYF
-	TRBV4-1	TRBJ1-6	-	TGCGCCAGCACCTTCGGGCGGGGGTTGAATTCACCCCTCCACTTT	CASTFGRGLNSPLHF
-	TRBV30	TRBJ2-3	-	TGTGCCTGGAGTGTGAAGGACTATAGCACAGATACGCAGTATTTT	CAWSVKDYSTDTQYF
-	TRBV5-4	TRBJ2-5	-	TGTGCCAGCAGCTTGGACCCCGGGTGGGGGGAAGAGACCCAGTACTTC	CASSLDPGWGEETQYF
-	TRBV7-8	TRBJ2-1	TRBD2	TGTGCCAGCAAGACTAGCGGGGGTCCCGAGGGGTACAATGAGCAGTTCTTC	CASKTSGGPEGYNEQFF
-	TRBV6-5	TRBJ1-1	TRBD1	TGTGCCAGCAGTTACTCAGGGGGCGCAGGAACTGAAGCTTTCTTT	CASSYSGGAGTEAFF
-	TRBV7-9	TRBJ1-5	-	TGTGCCAGCAGCTCCTCCGGCGGAACCTACAATCAGCCCCAGCATTTT	CASSSSGGTYNQPQHF
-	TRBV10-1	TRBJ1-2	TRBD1	TGCGCCAGCAGTGACTCACGGGACAGGGTTTATGGCTACACCTTC	CASSDSRDRVYGYTF
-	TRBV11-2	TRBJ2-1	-	TGTGCCAGCAGCGATCAGGGTCCCTCAGAGCAGTTCTTC	CASSDQGPSEQFF
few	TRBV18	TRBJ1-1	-	TGTGCCAGCTCACCGGGCCAAGACAGTGAAGCTTTCTTT	CASSPGQDSEAFF
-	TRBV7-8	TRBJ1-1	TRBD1	TGTGCCAGCAGCTTTTTGGGACAGGGGGCGCGTTTCCCTATGAACACTGAAGCTTTCTTT	CASSFLGQGARFPMNTEAFF
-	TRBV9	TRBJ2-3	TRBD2	TGTGCCAGCAGCCCCTCGACTGGGGGGGGAGATACGCAGTATTTT	CASSPSTGGGDTQYF
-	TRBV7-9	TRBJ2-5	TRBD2	TGTTCCAGCAGCAAATATACTAGCGGAGAGACCCAGTACTTC	CSSSKYTSGETQYF
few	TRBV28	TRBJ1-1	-	TGTGCCAGCAGTATGGGTTCCCTTGCGGGTGGTGCTTTCTTT	CASSMGSLAGGAFF
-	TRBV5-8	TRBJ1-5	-	TGTGCCAGCGTCCGGGGGGCCAATCAGCCCCAGCATTTT	CASVRGANQPQHF
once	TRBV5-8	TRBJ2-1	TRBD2	TGTGCCAGCAGAAGGGGGACTAGCGAATACAATGAGCAGTTCTTC	CASRRGTSEYNEQFF
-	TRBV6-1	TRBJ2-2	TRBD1	TGTGCCATTACAGGGGGGACCGGGGAGCTGTTTTTT	CAITGGTGELFF
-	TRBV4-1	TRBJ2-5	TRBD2	TGCGCCAGCAGCCAAGAAAACGGTCTAGCGGGGGATGAGACCCAGTACTTC	CASSQENGLAGDETQYF
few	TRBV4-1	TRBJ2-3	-	TGCGCCAGCAGCCAAGTAAAACAGCTCACAGATACGCAGTATTTT	CASSQVKQLTDTQYF
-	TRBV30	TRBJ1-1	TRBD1	TGTGCCCTCCTCGGTGGGACAGGGGTATCTGAAGCTTTCTTT	CALLGGTGVSEAFF